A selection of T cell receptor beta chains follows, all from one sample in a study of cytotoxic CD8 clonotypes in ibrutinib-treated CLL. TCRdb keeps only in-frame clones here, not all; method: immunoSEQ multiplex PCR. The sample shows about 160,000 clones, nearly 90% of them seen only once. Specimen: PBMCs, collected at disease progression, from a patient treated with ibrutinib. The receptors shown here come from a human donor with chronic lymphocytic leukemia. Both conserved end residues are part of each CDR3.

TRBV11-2 CASSSPDTQYF
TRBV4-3 CASSQGAGGGQPQHF
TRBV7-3 CASSLWENTGELFF
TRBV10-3 CAISELGTTRDEQYF
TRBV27 CASSRAQGANYGYTF
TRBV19 CASSRQAQWSTEAFF
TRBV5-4 CASSWDSGANEQFF
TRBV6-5 CASSWGRGDTQYF
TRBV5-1 CASSLALAGMRSYNEQFF
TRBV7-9 CASSPRQGATPTEAFF
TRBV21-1 CASSKWDRGFNEQFF
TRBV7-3 CASSSRDRAYGYTF
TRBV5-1 CASSPGQGSYNEQFF
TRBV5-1 CASSFRSGGGDTQYF
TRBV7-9 CASSFTGTLGSYEQYF
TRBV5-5 CASSFQVGLNTEAFF
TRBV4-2 CASSQDLAYEQYF
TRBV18 CASSQPPNTGELFF
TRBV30 CAWSVRGAGNEQYF